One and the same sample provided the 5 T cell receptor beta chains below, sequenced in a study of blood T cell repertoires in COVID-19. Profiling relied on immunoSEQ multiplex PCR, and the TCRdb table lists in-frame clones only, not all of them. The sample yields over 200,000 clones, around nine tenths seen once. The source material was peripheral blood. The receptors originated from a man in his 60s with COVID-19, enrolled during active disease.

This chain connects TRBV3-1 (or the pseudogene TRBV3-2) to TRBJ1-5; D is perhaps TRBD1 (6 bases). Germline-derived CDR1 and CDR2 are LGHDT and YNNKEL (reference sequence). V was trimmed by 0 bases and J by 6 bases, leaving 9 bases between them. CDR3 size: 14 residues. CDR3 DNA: TGTGCCAGCAGCCAAGATCGAGGGGGTCAGCCCCAGCATTTT. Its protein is CASSQDRGGQPQHF.

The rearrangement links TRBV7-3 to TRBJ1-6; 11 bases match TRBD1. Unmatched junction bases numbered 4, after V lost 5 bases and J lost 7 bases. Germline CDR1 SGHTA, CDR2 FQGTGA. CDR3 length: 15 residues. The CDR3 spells CASSPGTGGNSPLHF. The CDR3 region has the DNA TGTGCCAGCAGCCCGGGGACAGGGGGAAATTCACCCCTCCACTTT.

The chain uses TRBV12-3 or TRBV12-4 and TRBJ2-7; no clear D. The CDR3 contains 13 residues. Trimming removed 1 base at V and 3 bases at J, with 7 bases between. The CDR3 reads CASSLGQNYEQYF. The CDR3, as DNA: TGTGCCAGCAGTTTAGGGCAGAACTACGAGCAGTACTTC.

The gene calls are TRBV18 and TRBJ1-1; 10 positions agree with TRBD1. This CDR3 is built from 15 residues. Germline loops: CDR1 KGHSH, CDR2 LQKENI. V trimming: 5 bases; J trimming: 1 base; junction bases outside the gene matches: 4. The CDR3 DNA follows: TGTGCCAGCTCAGCGACAGGGGGCCGGAACACTGAAGCTTTCTTT. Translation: CASSATGGRNTEAFF. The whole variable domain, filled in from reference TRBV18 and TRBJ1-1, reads NAGVMQNPRHLVRRRGQEARLRCSPMKGHSHVYWYRQLPEEGLKFMVYLQKENIIDESGMPKERFSAEFPKEGPSILRIQQVVRGDSAAYFCASSATGGRNTEAFFGQGTRLTVV.

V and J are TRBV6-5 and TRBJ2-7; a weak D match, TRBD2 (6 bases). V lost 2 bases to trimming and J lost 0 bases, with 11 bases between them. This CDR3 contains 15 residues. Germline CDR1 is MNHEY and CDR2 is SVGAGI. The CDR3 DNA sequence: TGTGCCAGCAGTTACGGAGGGGACGCCTCCTACGAGCAGTACTTC. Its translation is CASSYGGDASYEQYF.